This T cell receptor beta chain was identified in a study of blood T cell repertoires in COVID-19. The assay was immunoSEQ multiplex PCR, and TCRdb's table has in-frame clones only and misses some. The table lists some 400,000 clones, 80% to 90% of them singletons. V was cut by 5 bases and J by 0 bases, with 15 bases left in between. There are 16 residues in the CDR3. The V gene's germline CDR1 is SGHTS and CDR2 YDEGEE. The sequence was obtained from a man younger than 40 who had recovered from COVID-19. The genes are TRBV5-8 and TRBJ1-5, with D perhaps matching TRBD1 (6 bases). The sample comprised PBMCs or T cells enriched from blood (not recorded which). The CDR3 loop reads CASRDRQAISNQPQHF. The CDR3 DNA sequence: TGTGCCAGCAGGGACCGACAGGCGATTAGCAATCAGCCCCAGCATTTT.